This T cell receptor (beta chain) was sequenced in a study of response to subunit inactivated influenza vaccine. Germline-derived CDR1 and CDR2 are MNHEY and SVGEGT. The V gene lost 6 bases and the J gene lost 3 bases, with 29 bases spanning the gap. The length of the CDR3 is 19 residues. TCRdb independently ran MiXCR on the RT-PCR reads; one entry per CDR3 protein. The sample consists of 530,000 or so distinct CDR3 sequences, around 11% of them appearing once. As concerns this clonotype: The antigen is unknown.

Study observations and caveats: Only a handful of new T cells, the authors suggested, are recruited with each seasonal influenza vaccination.

The chain couples TRBV6-2 or TRBV6-3 to TRBJ2-5; TRBD1 or TRBD2 may be the D gene (5 bases each). The TCR originated in a middle-aged man who received an inactivated influenza vaccine. Specimen: PBMCs from blood, collected on the day of vaccination. CDR3 in amino acids: CASSSLGGGPGRAKETQYF. DNA of the CDR3: TGTGCCAGCAGCTCACTAGGAGGTGGCCCGGGACGGGCCAAAGAGACCCAGTACTTC.